The clone carrying this T cell receptor beta chain appeared once. The antigen remains undetermined. At one boundary the junction diverges from the germline segment, which might be a read error. TCRdb independently ran MiXCR on the reads; one entry per CDR3 protein. Of 150,000 to 200,000 distinct CDR3 sequences listed, roughly 27% are singletons. Germline values: CDR1 LGHNT, CDR2 FRNRAP. The CDR3 contains 16 residues. These data come from a study of T cell repertoires in cytomegalovirus infection. Study results and caveats: HLA-C-restricted TCR beta clonotypes specific for CMV led the ex vivo response. Cumulative frequency (of public TCR beta family members) identified carriers of CMV plus the relevant HLA.

Sequencing was carried out using PBMCs. The origin of this receptor is a human donor in good health (CMV status not recorded). Some clones in this sample may be carry-over from other donors' samples. The chain couples TRBV12-5 to TRBJ2-2; 7 nucleotides align to TRBD2. CDR3 nucleotide sequence: TGTGCTAGTGGCTTGGGGGGGGGGGGGAACACCGGGGAGCTGTTTTTT. It specifies CASGLGGGGNTGELFF.